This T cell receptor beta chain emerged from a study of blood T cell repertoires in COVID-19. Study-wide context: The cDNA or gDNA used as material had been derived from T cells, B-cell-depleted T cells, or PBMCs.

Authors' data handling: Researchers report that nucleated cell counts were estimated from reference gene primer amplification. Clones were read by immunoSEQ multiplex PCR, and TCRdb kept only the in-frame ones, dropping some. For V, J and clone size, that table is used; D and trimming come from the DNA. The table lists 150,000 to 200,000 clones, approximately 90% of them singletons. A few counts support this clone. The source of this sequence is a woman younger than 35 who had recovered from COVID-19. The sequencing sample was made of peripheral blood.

DNA for the CDR3: TGTGCCAGCAGCTTAGCCCAAGGAGGGACTGAAGCTTTCTTT. Protein product: CASSLAQGGTEAFF. The J gene is TRBJ1-1, the V gene TRBV7-9; no firm D call. V lost 0 bases and J 5 bases, leaving 10 bases between the germline ends. Germline V gene data show CDR1 as SEHNR and CDR2 as FQNEAQ (reference sequence). The CDR3 runs 14 residues.